Listed here are 15 T cell receptor beta chains from one sample, sequenced in a study of PD-1 blockade in classical Hodgkin lymphoma. Sequenced by immunoSEQ multiplex PCR; TCRdb stores in-frame clones only, minus some. The sample contains 80,000 to 100,000 clones, about 92% of which appear only once. As to time point: cycle 4 day 1 (C4D1), after less than 7 weeks of nivolumab. All patients experienced relapse after autologous stem cell transplantation, and brentuximab vedotin exposure was variable. The material sequenced was peripheral blood mononuclear cells (PBMCs), taken before the fourth cycle of nivolumab. These receptors were obtained from a human donor with classical Hodgkin lymphoma.

The chain recombines TRBV7-2 with TRBJ2-5; 10 bases match TRBD2. The germline V gene has CDR1 SGHTA and CDR2 FQGNSA. After removal of 5 bases from V and 2 bases from J, the junction contained 2 bases not matched to a gene. This CDR3 spans 14 amino acids. This CDR3 reads CASSLGLAQETQYF. The DNA of the CDR3 is TGTGCCAGCAGCCTGGGACTAGCGCAAGAGACCCAGTACTTC.

This rearrangement joins TRBV27 to TRBJ2-1; 10 bases map to TRBD2. The CDR3 covers 14 residues. CDR1 is MNHEY and CDR2 is SMNVEV in the germline V gene (reference sequence). Trimming at V came to 6 bases and at J to 8 bases, leaving 7 bases not matched to a gene. DNA for the CDR3: TGTGCCAGCAGAGAACTAGCGGGACGGTATGAGCAGTTCTTC. Residues: CASRELAGRYEQFF.

V gene TRBV18 combines with J gene TRBJ2-1; 8 positions match TRBD2. The CDR3 length is 16 residues. V was clipped by 6 bases and J by 7 bases; unmatched bases: 14. Looked up from germline, CDR1 is KGHSH and CDR2 is LQKENI. CDR3 protein: CASSALSGSLENEQFF. The DNA for the CDR3 is TGTGCCAGCTCCGCATTAAGCGGGAGTTTGGAAAATGAGCAGTTCTTC.

CDR3 region: CASSPRDSTDTQYF. CDR3 nucleotide sequence: TGTGCCAGCTCACCAAGGGACTCCACAGATACGCAGTATTTT. The chain employs TRBV18 and TRBJ2-3; D may be TRBD2 (6 bases). Trimming cost V 2 bases and J 2 bases, with 8 bases left between them. Germline CDR1 reads KGHSH; CDR2 reads LQKENI. The CDR3 is made up of 14 amino acids.

V gene TRBV5-1 combines with J gene TRBJ2-3; D is uncertain. This CDR3 comprises 12 residues. In germline, CDR1 is SGHRS, CDR2 YFSETQ. V dropped 5 bases and J dropped 6 bases, with 10 bases sitting between them. For the CDR3, the DNA is TGCGCCAGCAGACCAGAGACGGATACGCAGTATTTT. Translated, it gives CASRPETDTQYF.

This clone was detected only once. The chain employs TRBV6-5 and TRBJ1-2, with D hard to call. The CDR3 covers 14 residues. Germline V gene sequence: CDR1 MNHEY, CDR2 SVGAGI. Trimming shortened V by 5 bases and J by 2 bases, and 12 bases separated the two germline ends. The DNA of the CDR3 is TGTGCCAGCAGTAAAGACTACAGAAACTATGGCTACACCTTC. Translated, it gives CASSKDYRNYGYTF.

J is TRBJ1-1 and V is TRBV11-1; a possible D gene is TRBD1 (5 bases). The CDR3 length is 15 residues. CDR1 is SGHAT and CDR2 is FQDESV in the germline V gene (reference sequence). The V end was cut by 5 bases, the J end by 4 bases, with 17 bases between. CDR3 region: CASSRDPRDGTEAFF. The CDR3 DNA follows: TGTGCCAGCAGCCGTGATCCCCGGGACGGCACTGAAGCTTTCTTT.

The chain recombines TRBV28 with TRBJ2-5; D is perhaps TRBD2 (5 bases). This CDR3 has 13 residues. The germline gives CDR1 MDHEN, CDR2 SYDVKM. Trimming stripped 2 bases from V and 4 bases from J, with 8 bases between. The CDR3 here is CASSLAAGETQYF. The CDR3, as DNA: TGTGCCAGCAGTTTAGCGGCGGGAGAGACCCAGTACTTC. The full variable domain, with the rest looked up from reference TRBV28 and TRBJ2-5, is DVKVTQSSRYLVKRTGEKVFLECVQDMDHENMFWYRQDPGLGLRLIYFSYDVKMKEKGDIPEGYSVSREKKERFSLILESASTNQTSMYLCASSLAAGETQYFGPGTRLLVL.

The chain has TRBV9 and TRBJ2-7; TRBD1 agrees at 7 bases. Per the germline V gene, CDR1 is SGDLS and CDR2 is YYNGEE. The CDR3 covers 15 residues. Trimming at V came to 3 bases and at J to 0 bases, leaving 6 bases not matched to a gene. The CDR3 region is CASSGRGDSSYEQYF. CDR3 in DNA: TGTGCCAGCAGCGGTCGAGGGGACAGCTCCTACGAGCAGTACTTC.

The CDR3 loop reads CASSPDSLATNEKLFF. CDR3 sequence (DNA): TGTGCCAGCAGCCCGGACAGTTTAGCAACTAATGAAAAACTGTTTTTT. The chain carries TRBV28 and TRBJ1-4, with D tentatively TRBD1 (6 bases). The CDR3 is 16 residues long. Trimming stripped 6 bases from V and 0 bases from J, with 14 bases between. Germline CDR1 is MDHEN and CDR2 is SYDVKM.

The chain recombines TRBV28 with TRBJ1-4, with D hard to call. V lost 6 bases, J lost 8 bases, and 10 bases lay in between. Germline V lookup: CDR1 MDHEN, CDR2 SYDVKM. CDR3 length equals 12 residues. The chain's CDR3 is CASSGNPEKLFF. CDR3 nucleotide sequence: TGTGCCAGCAGCGGGAACCCAGAAAAACTGTTTTTT. The full variable domain, its missing parts supplied by reference TRBV28 and TRBJ1-4, is DVKVTQSSRYLVKRTGEKVFLECVQDMDHENMFWYRQDPGLGLRLIYFSYDVKMKEKGDIPEGYSVSREKKERFSLILESASTNQTSMYLCASSGNPEKLFFGSGTQLSVL.

This clone has only one observation. The chain recombines TRBV27 with TRBJ2-1, with 7 bases aligning to TRBD1. V trimming: 3 bases; J trimming: 4 bases; junction bases outside the gene matches: 6. The germline gives CDR1 MNHEY, CDR2 SMNVEV (reference sequence). The CDR3 is 15 residues long. DNA of the CDR3: TGTGCCAGCAGTTTGGGAGACAGGGAATACAATGAGCAGTTCTTC. It is translated as CASSLGDREYNEQFF.

The chain uses TRBV6-4 and TRBJ2-1, with D tentatively TRBD1 (6 bases). Trimming pared 2 bases from V and 5 bases from J, leaving 13 bases between. Germline V gives CDR1 MRHNA, CDR2 SNTAGT. The CDR3 has 15 amino acids. The CDR3 reads CASSDQGLLNNEQFF. CDR3 bases: TGTGCCAGCAGTGACCAGGGGCTGCTAAACAATGAGCAGTTCTTC.

The chain recombines TRBV5-1 with TRBJ2-3; a weak D match, TRBD2 (5 bases). Trimming stripped 0 bases from V and 4 bases from J, with 21 bases between. The CDR3 is 18 amino acids. Germline V CDR1 and CDR2: SGHRS, YFSETQ. The CDR3 protein is CASSLGQLGPGWADTQYF. CDR3 DNA sequence: TGCGCCAGCAGCTTGGGCCAACTCGGTCCGGGATGGGCAGATACGCAGTATTTT.

The rearrangement uses TRBV7-6 and TRBJ2-7; 7 nucleotides line up with TRBD1. The trim removed 5 bases at V and 6 bases at J, leaving 7 bases unmatched. The CDR3 is made up of 13 amino acids. Germline CDR1 is SGHVS and CDR2 is FNYEAQ. The CDR3 DNA sequence: TGTGCCAGCAGCCATGGGACAGCAAGCGAGCAGTACTTC. It yields the protein CASSHGTASEQYF.